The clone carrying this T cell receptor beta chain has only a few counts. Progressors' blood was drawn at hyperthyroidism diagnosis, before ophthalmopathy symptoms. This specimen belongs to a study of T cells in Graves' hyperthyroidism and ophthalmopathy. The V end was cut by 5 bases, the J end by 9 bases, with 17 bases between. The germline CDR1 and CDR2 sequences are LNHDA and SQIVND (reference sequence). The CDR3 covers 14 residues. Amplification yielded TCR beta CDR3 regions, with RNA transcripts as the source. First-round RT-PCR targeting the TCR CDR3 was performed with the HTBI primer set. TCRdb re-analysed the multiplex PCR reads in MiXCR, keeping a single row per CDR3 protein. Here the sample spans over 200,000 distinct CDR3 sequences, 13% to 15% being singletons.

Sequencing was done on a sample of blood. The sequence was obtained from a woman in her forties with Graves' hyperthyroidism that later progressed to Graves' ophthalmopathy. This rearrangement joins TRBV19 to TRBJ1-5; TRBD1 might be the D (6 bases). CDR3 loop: CASSVSGARAPQHF. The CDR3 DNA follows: TGTGCCAGTAGTGTCTCAGGGGCACGGGCGCCCCAGCATTTT.